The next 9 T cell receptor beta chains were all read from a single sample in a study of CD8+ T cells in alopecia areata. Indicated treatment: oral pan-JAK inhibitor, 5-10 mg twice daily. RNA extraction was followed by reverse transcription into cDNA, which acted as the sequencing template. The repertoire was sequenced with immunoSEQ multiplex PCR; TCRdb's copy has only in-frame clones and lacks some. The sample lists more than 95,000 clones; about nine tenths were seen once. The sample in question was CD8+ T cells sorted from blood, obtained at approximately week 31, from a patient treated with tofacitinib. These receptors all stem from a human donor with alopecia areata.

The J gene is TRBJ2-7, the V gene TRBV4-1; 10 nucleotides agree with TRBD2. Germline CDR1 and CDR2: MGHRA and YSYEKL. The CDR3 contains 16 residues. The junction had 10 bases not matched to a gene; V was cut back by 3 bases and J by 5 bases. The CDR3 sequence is CASSHTVLAGTDEQYF. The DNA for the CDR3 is TGCGCCAGCAGCCATACCGTACTAGCGGGGACCGACGAGCAGTACTTC.

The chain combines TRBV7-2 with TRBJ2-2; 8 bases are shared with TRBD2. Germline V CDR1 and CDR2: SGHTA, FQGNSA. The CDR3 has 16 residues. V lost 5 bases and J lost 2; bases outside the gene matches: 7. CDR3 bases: TGTGCCAGCAGCGTCGTAGCGGGGCCTAACACCGGGGAGCTGTTTTTT. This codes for CASSVVAGPNTGELFF.

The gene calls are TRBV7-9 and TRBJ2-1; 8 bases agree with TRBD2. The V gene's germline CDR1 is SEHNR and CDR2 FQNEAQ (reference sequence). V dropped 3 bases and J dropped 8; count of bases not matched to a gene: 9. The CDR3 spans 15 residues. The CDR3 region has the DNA TGTGCCAGCAGCTTCTCAGAGAGCGGGAGCCATGAGCAGTTCTTC. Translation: CASSFSESGSHEQFF.

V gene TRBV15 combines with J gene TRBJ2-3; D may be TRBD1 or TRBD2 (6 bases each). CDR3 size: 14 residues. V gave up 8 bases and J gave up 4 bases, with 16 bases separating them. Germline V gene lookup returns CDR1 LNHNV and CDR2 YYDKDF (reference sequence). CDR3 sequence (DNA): TGTGCCACCCGGGGACTGGAGGGGGCAGATACGCAGTATTTT. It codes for CATRGLEGADTQYF.

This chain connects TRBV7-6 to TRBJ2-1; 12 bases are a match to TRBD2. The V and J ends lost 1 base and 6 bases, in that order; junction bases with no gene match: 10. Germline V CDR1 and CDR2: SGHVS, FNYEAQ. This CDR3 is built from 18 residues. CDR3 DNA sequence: TGTGCCAGCAGCTTAGGGCTTAGGACTAGCGGGATTTCCAATGAGCAGTTCTTC. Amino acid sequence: CASSLGLRTSGISNEQFF.

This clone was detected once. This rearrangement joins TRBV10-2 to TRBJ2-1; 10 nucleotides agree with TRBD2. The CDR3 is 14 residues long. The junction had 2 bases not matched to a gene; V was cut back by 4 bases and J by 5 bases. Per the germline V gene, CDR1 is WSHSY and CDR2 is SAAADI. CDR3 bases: TGCGCCAGCAGTGGCCTAGCGGGAGACAATGAGCAGTTCTTC. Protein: CASSGLAGDNEQFF.

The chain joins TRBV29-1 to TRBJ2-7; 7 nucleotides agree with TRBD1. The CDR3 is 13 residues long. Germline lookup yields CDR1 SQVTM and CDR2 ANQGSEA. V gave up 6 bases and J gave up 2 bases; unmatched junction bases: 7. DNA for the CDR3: TGCAGCGTCGAATCCGGGACAGCCTACGAGCAGTACTTC. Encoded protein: CSVESGTAYEQYF.

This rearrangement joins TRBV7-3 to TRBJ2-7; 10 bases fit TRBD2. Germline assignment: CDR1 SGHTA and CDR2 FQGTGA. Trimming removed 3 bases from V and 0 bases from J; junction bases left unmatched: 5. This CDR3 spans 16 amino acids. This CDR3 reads CASSLGSGGFSYEQYF. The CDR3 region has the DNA TGTGCCAGCAGCTTGGGTAGCGGGGGGTTCTCCTACGAGCAGTACTTC.

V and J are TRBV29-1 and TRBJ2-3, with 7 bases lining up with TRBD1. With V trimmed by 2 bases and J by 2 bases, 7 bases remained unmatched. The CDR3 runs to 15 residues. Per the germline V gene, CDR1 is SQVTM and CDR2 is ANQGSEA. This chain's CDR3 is CSVEPWTGNTDTQYF. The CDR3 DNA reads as TGCAGCGTTGAACCTTGGACAGGAAACACAGATACGCAGTATTTT.